The clone carrying this TCR beta chain was detected many times. Investigators reverse transcribed all isolated RNA, so they sequenced expressed TCRB transcripts. The protocol was immunoSEQ multiplex PCR, while the TCRdb copy is restricted to in-frame clones and leaves out a portion. The table records around 280,000 clones, 7% to 9% of them present only once. The sample is drawn from a study of beta chain features in type 1 diabetes. The germline V and J ends were trimmed by 1 base and 4 bases, with 7 bases remaining between them. The CDR3 extends over 13 amino acids. Per germline, CDR1 SGHTA and CDR2 FQGTGA.

V and J are TRBV7-3 and TRBJ2-5; D is uncertain. This receptor was taken from a woman under 30 in good health. Material: central memory CD4+ T cells from blood. The CDR3 spells CASSLKPGETQYF. DNA for the CDR3: TGTGCCAGCAGCTTAAAGCCCGGAGAGACCCAGTACTTC. Full variable domain (rest looked up from reference TRBV7-3 and TRBJ2-5): GAGVSQTPSNKVTEKGKYVELRCDPISGHTALYWYRQSLGQGPEFLIYFQGTGAADDSGLPNDRFFAVRPEGSVSTLKIQRTERGDSAVYLCASSLKPGETQYFGPGTRLLVL.